This TCR beta chain was profiled in a study of blood T cell repertoires in COVID-19. Across the whole study: The study drew acute and convalescent COVID-19 samples from the United States, Italy and Spain.

In the authors' methods: Estimation of nucleated cell counts relied on the amplification of reference gene primers. The data were produced by immunoSEQ multiplex PCR, yet TCRdb's version contains in-frame clones alone and is incomplete. V and J calls and clone size follow that table, whereas D and trimming were derived from the DNA. This sample has about 130,000 clones, with 87% found just once. This clone showed up just once. CDR1 WSHSY and CDR2 SAAADI come from the germline V gene. The CDR3 extends over 16 amino acids. The V end was cut by 3 bases, the J end by 5 bases, with 19 bases between. Sequencing used peripheral blood. The chain combines TRBV10-2 with TRBJ1-1, with D hard to call. The clonotype was recovered from a woman aged 55-75 years with acute or convalescent COVID-19. CDR3 loop: CASSEASGGLGTEAFF. The CDR3 DNA is TGCGCCAGCAGTGAAGCGTCAGGCGGGCTGGGGACTGAAGCTTTCTTT.